These T cell receptor beta chains were read from a single sample in a study of PD-1 blockade in classical Hodgkin lymphoma. Here immunoSEQ multiplex PCR was the method, and the copy in TCRdb shows in-frame clones only, minus some. This sample carries about 24,000 clones, approximately 77% of them seen once, and the ten largest clones take about a fifth. The sample was peripheral blood mononuclear cells (PBMCs), taken before the fourth cycle of nivolumab. The receptors were sampled from a human donor with classical Hodgkin lymphoma. Both conserved end residues are part of each CDR3. Each record gives: J gene, V gene, CDR3 protein.

TRBJ2-1,TRBV6-5,CASSSRGEDGGKQFF
TRBJ2-7,TRBV5-4,CASSLYASPYEQYF
TRBJ2-7,TRBV6-1,CASSPSTGSYEQYF
TRBJ1-2,TRBV19,CASSIESAYGYTF
TRBJ2-7,TRBV19,CASRGDREVCEQYF
TRBJ2-4,TRBV7-8,CASSPGQGGDIQYF
TRBJ2-3,TRBV9,CASSVLAGVVTDTQYF
TRBJ2-7,TRBV5-1,CASSLLTSGRETYEQYF
TRBJ1-6,TRBV6-6,CASKRDCSPLHF
TRBJ2-7,TRBV28,CASSHEGQGSYEQYF
TRBJ2-3,TRBV6-5,CASTTSGGASDTQYF
TRBJ2-7,TRBV5-1,CASSLGDPGVDEQYF
TRBJ2-2,TRBV7-9,CATDTGWMGNTGELFF
TRBJ1-1,TRBV7-9,CASSLLRGADTEAFF
TRBJ2-4,TRBV11-3,CASSLEGRRAKNIQYF
TRBJ2-2,TRBV27,CASSPGSPRPGELFF
TRBJ2-3,TRBV6-6,CASNPLGGFGTDTQYF
TRBJ2-3,TRBV6-1,CASMRGQGGDTQYF
TRBJ1-5,TRBV5-1,CASSSGTGGGQPQHF
TRBJ2-3,TRBV5-6,CASSVQGATDTQYF
TRBJ2-7,TRBV25-1,CASSDHRWEQYF
TRBJ2-7,TRBV5-6,CASGGGYEQYF
TRBJ1-2,TRBV28,CASGGWYGYTF
TRBJ2-1,TRBV28,CASSLEFLVRQGNEQFF
TRBJ2-3,TRBV28,CASSDSMSTDTQYF
TRBJ2-3,TRBV4-1,CASSHSSGRGTDTQYF
TRBJ2-3,TRBV7-9,CASSLKAGYGTDTQYF
TRBJ1-2,TRBV27,CASSLFGGDGYTF
TRBJ2-5,TRBV6-5,CASSYSRDQETQYF
TRBJ2-3,TRBV5-1,CASSLAAGTDTQYF
TRBJ1-4,TRBV6-4,CASSVVAGSNEKLFF
TRBJ1-1,TRBV9,CASSVGWRNTEAFF
TRBJ1-1,TRBV12-5,CASGLRETNTEAFF
TRBJ2-3,TRBV29-1,CSAGLNTDTQYF
TRBJ1-4,TRBV16,CASSRQVATNEKLFF
TRBJ2-7,TRBV29-1,CSVEGAQYEQYF
TRBJ2-1,TRBV2,CASSELAGPYNEQFF
TRBJ1-2,TRBV4-1,CADHPQQGLWYGYTF
TRBJ2-7,TRBV13,CASSRTTVGEQYF
TRBJ2-2,TRBV6-4,CASSDSGGGNTGELFF
TRBJ1-3,TRBV2,CASKTGGTGNTIYF
TRBJ2-1,TRBV29-1,CSGSSASFNEQFF
TRBJ2-5,TRBV2,CASKGLAGKETQYF
TRBJ1-2,TRBV6-1,CASSREVGDYGYTF
TRBJ1-1,TRBV7-2,CASSSMGRSLNTEAFF
TRBJ2-3,TRBV11-3,CASTKTIADPIASTDTQYF
TRBJ2-1,TRBV7-7,CASSSSFSGGADSEQFF
TRBJ2-5,TRBV5-1,CASQMLTSGRPGGLQETQYF
TRBJ2-3,TRBV4-1,CASSQENPADTQYF
TRBJ1-2,TRBV10-2,CASSERASTNYGYTF
TRBJ2-2,TRBV5-6,CASSPTAAGELFF
TRBJ2-5,TRBV7-2,CASSSKETQYF
TRBJ1-5,TRBV6-5,CASRPGGGTQPQHF
TRBJ2-2,TRBV5-4,CASSLIGTNTGELFF
TRBJ2-6,TRBV18,CASRPSSGANVLTF
TRBJ2-1,TRBV27,CASSLSYGGFYNEQFF
TRBJ2-2,TRBV19,CASSIPGSANTGELFF
TRBJ1-4,TRBV19,CATSSDRGGEKLFF
TRBJ2-7,TRBV30,CAWTRSPYEQYF